The 20 T cell receptor beta chains listed next were all sequenced from one sample in a study of blood T cell repertoires in COVID-19. Generated by immunoSEQ multiplex PCR, the TCRdb table keeps only in-frame clones and is missing some. The sample carries over 100,000 clones, roughly 91% recorded once. The sample comprised peripheral blood. The receptors originated from a human donor in a cohort sampled during active COVID-19.

The V call is TRBV29-1, the J call TRBJ2-5; 9 bases are shared with TRBD1. V shed 7 bases and J 5 bases; nucleotides not matched to a gene: 5. This CDR3 comprises 12 residues. CDR1 is SQVTM, CDR2 ANQGSEA, per germline. CDR3 loop: CSAGTGWETQYF. DNA for the CDR3: TGCAGCGCCGGGACAGGGTGGGAGACCCAGTACTTC.

This clone was found a few times. The CDR3, as DNA: TGCGCCAGCAGCCCGGGACTCCGCTACGAGCAGTACTTC. It translates to CASSPGLRYEQYF. The V call is TRBV4-1, the J call TRBJ2-7; a possible D gene is TRBD2 (6 bases). Trimming left V 4 bases short and J 3 bases short, with 10 bases between. The CDR3 consists of 13 residues. Germline V lookup: CDR1 MGHRA, CDR2 YSYEKL.

This clone has a single count. The rearrangement joins TRBV3-1 (or the pseudogene TRBV3-2) to TRBJ2-5; the D gene is possibly TRBD2 (6 bases). The CDR3 has 17 residues. Germline V gene sequence: CDR1 LGHDT, CDR2 YNNKEL (reference sequence). V was shortened by 1 base and J by 6 bases, with 21 bases between the two germline ends. The CDR3 DNA follows: TGTGCCAGCAGCCAAGGTTATGGGGCGGGATCCACTAAGACCCAGTACTTC. Translated, it gives CASSQGYGAGSTKTQYF.

The V gene is TRBV5-1, the J gene TRBJ1-1; a weak D match, TRBD1 (5 bases). CDR3 length: 13 amino acids. Trimming stripped 2 bases from V and 5 bases from J, with 10 bases between. Germline V lookup: CDR1 SGHRS, CDR2 YFSETQ. CDR3 DNA: TGCGCCAGCAGCTTACAGGTTTATACTGAAGCTTTCTTT. This encodes CASSLQVYTEAFF.

In nucleotides, the CDR3 is TGCGCCAGCAGCAGGGGACTGGGGACTGAAGCTTTCTTT. Its protein is CASSRGLGTEAFF. The chain has TRBV5-1 and TRBJ1-1; perhaps TRBD1 as D (5 bases). Germline CDR1 is SGHRS and CDR2 is YFSETQ. The germline V and J ends were trimmed by 4 bases and 5 bases, with 12 bases remaining between them. The CDR3 totals 13 residues.

The V call is TRBV11-1, the J call TRBJ1-5; 8 nucleotides line up with TRBD1. Unmatched junction bases numbered 6, after V lost 5 bases and J lost 6 bases. CDR1 is SGHAT and CDR2 is FQDESV in the germline V gene (reference sequence). This CDR3 has 14 residues. In DNA form, the CDR3 reads TGTGCCAGCAGCGGACGGGACAGGCGTCAGCCCCAGCATTTT. Encoded protein: CASSGRDRRQPQHF.

The rearrangement joins TRBV6-5 to TRBJ2-1; TRBD2 aligns across 9 bases. J was trimmed by 5 bases and V by 4 bases; bases with no gene match: 6. Germline CDR1 is MNHEY and CDR2 is SVGAGI. The CDR3 is 15 amino acids. The CDR3, as DNA: TGTGCCAGCAGTTCGTTAGCGGGGGAGGACAATGAGCAGTTCTTC. This gives the protein CASSSLAGEDNEQFF.

A single count supports this clone. The chain couples TRBV6-2 or TRBV6-3 to TRBJ1-2; 7 bases agree with TRBD1. Germline trimming cut 4 bases from V and 6 bases from J; bases unmatched to any gene: 17. The germline CDR1 and CDR2 sequences are MNHEY and SVGEGT. The CDR3 length is 17 residues. In nucleotides, the CDR3 is TGTGCCAGCAGTTCGGGACAGAATGTTCCGCTGCATGATGGCTACACCTTC. As protein: CASSSGQNVPLHDGYTF.

The V and J genes are TRBV28 and TRBJ1-2; 11 nucleotides match TRBD1. The CDR3 is made up of 15 amino acids. Per the germline V gene, CDR1 is MDHEN and CDR2 is SYDVKM. The ends lost 4 bases at V and 7 bases at J; junction bases unmatched: 8. CDR3 amino acids: CASSSGQGAQGGYTF. CDR3 sequence (DNA): TGTGCCAGCAGTTCAGGACAGGGGGCGCAAGGTGGCTACACCTTC.

The chain links TRBV15 to TRBJ2-2; D not certain. The V gene's germline CDR1 is LNHNV and CDR2 YYDKDF (reference sequence). Trimming removed 5 bases at V and 1 base at J, with 8 bases between. The length of the CDR3 is 14 residues. The CDR3 region has the DNA TGTGCCACCAGCCCCGGGTTGAACACCGGGGAGCTGTTTTTT. Translated: CATSPGLNTGELFF.

The rearrangement links TRBV7-9 to TRBJ2-5, with 8 bases identical to TRBD2. The CDR3 spans 16 residues. The germline V gene encodes CDR1 SEHNR and CDR2 FQNEAQ (reference sequence). The trim removed 1 base at V and 3 bases at J, leaving 7 bases unmatched. CDR3 residues: CASSLGSLAEKETQYF. In nucleotides, the CDR3 is TGTGCCAGCAGCTTAGGGTCACTAGCGGAGAAAGAGACCCAGTACTTC.

The rearrangement links TRBV7-9 to TRBJ2-1; 7 bases align to TRBD2. The V gene end was trimmed by 1 base and the J gene end by 1 base; junction bases not matched to a gene: 4. This CDR3 region has 16 residues. In germline, CDR1 is SEHNR, CDR2 FQNEAQ (reference sequence). The DNA of the CDR3 is TGTGCCAGCAGCTTAGATGCGGGAGCGTCCTACAATGAGCAGTTCTTC. It codes for CASSLDAGASYNEQFF.

V is TRBV28 and J is TRBJ2-3; perhaps TRBD1 as D (5 bases). V was cut by 5 bases and J by 5 bases, with 14 bases left in between. The CDR3 is 14 amino acids. Germline CDR1 is MDHEN and CDR2 is SYDVKM. CDR3 loop: CASSTNGALDTQYF. The DNA for the CDR3 is TGTGCCAGCAGTACAAATGGGGCGCTAGATACGCAGTATTTT.

This sequence joins TRBV29-1 and TRBJ2-1; D may be TRBD2 (6 bases). The CDR3 extends over 20 amino acids. The V gene lost 4 bases and the J gene lost 3 bases, with 31 bases spanning the gap. Germline CDR1 is SQVTM and CDR2 is ANQGSEA. The CDR3 DNA sequence: TGCAGCGTTGGCGGCATCAAAACTACCGTGACTAGAGTAGGCTACAATGAGCAGTTCTTC. Translation: CSVGGIKTTVTRVGYNEQFF.

This clone was seen ten or more times. The chain is built from TRBV6-6 and TRBJ1-3; 8 bases are shared with TRBD1. J lost 6 bases, V lost 6 bases, and 10 bases had no gene match. The CDR3 extends over 15 amino acids. Germline V CDR1 and CDR2: MNHNY, SVGAGI (reference sequence). CDR3 coding DNA: TGTGCCAGCAGCCAGTACGGACAGGGTGAAAACACCATATATTTT. Translating it yields CASSQYGQGENTIYF.

The CDR3 sequence: CASSILAATNTGELFF. In nucleotides, the CDR3 is TGTGCCAGTAGTATCCTCGCGGCTACGAACACCGGGGAGCTGTTTTTT. The V and J genes are TRBV19 and TRBJ2-2; no clear D. Trimming left V 3 bases short and J 0 bases short, with 11 bases between. The CDR3 loop spans 16 amino acids. Germline V gene data show CDR1 as LNHDA and CDR2 as SQIVND (reference sequence).

The chain carries TRBV25-1 and TRBJ1-1; possibly TRBD1 for D (5 bases). V lost 4 bases to trimming and J lost 4 bases, with 10 bases between them. The CDR3 has 13 amino acids. Germline loops: CDR1 MGHDK, CDR2 SYGVNS. The CDR3 loop reads CASSGTGSTEAFF. The CDR3 nucleotides are TGTGCCAGCAGTGGAACAGGTTCCACTGAAGCTTTCTTT.

This clone was seen just once. This chain links TRBV14 with TRBJ2-1; possibly TRBD1 for D (7 bases). V was cut by 0 bases and J by 6 bases, with 15 bases left in between. CDR1 SGHDN and CDR2 FVKESK come from the germline V gene. The CDR3 is made up of 16 amino acids. CDR3 bases: TGTGCCAGCAGCCAAGAGCGAGCAGGGGGGAGCAATGAGCAGTTCTTC. This translates into CASSQERAGGSNEQFF.

This clone was observed a single time. The V and J genes are TRBV15 and TRBJ1-2, with 8 nucleotides matching TRBD1. Germline V CDR1 and CDR2: LNHNV, YYDKDF (reference sequence). The CDR3 is 19 amino acids. J gave up 3 bases and V 0 bases, and 15 bases lay outside the gene matches. The CDR3 bases are TGTGCCACCAGCAGAGATCAAAGGACAGGGCTGAGCGTAGACTATGGCTACACCTTC. This encodes CATSRDQRTGLSVDYGYTF.

J is TRBJ2-7 and V is TRBV4-3, with 7 positions matching TRBD1. Unmatched junction bases numbered 12, after V lost 4 bases and J lost 3 bases. Germline V gene sequence: CDR1 LGHNA, CDR2 YSLEER. The CDR3 totals 16 residues. CDR3 in DNA: TGCGCCAGCAGCCGAAGTCTCCCCGGGACAGACTACGAGCAGTACTTC. Its protein product is CASSRSLPGTDYEQYF.